The 16 T cell receptor beta chains listed next were all sequenced from one sample in a study of CD8+ T cells in alopecia areata. The sequencing template was cDNA reverse transcribed from extracted RNA. TCRdb's table, derived via immunoSEQ multiplex PCR, lists solely in-frame clones and lacks some. The sample lists roughly 130,000 clones, roughly three fifths occurring once. Sequencing used CD4+ T cells sorted from blood, obtained at week 0. The receptors shown here come from a human donor with alopecia areata.

This clone has just a few counts. This chain links TRBV30 with TRBJ1-3; D not certain. V was clipped by 1 base and J by 0 bases, with 13 bases between them. Germline-derived CDR1 and CDR2 are GTSNPN and SVGIG (reference sequence). The length of the CDR3 is 16 residues. CDR3 amino acids: CAWSGQLRISGNTIYF. In DNA, the CDR3 is TGTGCCTGGAGTGGGCAACTAAGGATCTCTGGAAACACCATATATTTT.

This clone has just a few counts. The chain joins TRBV4-1 to TRBJ1-3; D possibly corresponds to TRBD1 (5 bases). The V gene lost 1 base and the J gene lost 0 bases, with 13 bases spanning the gap. Germline V gene sequence: CDR1 MGHRA, CDR2 YSYEKL. The CDR3 extends over 17 amino acids. The CDR3 nucleotides are TGCGCCAGCAGCCAAGGACGGGGGGGGAGCTCTGGAAACACCATATATTTT. This sequence encodes CASSQGRGGSSGNTIYF.

The chain combines TRBV6-6 with TRBJ1-2, with D unclear. There are 12 residues in the CDR3. Deletions cut 5 bases from V and 4 bases from J, with 8 bases between. CDR1 is MNHNY, CDR2 SVGAGI, per germline (reference sequence). CDR3 in DNA: TGTGCCAGCAGTCATGGTACCTATGGCTACACCTTC. This encodes CASSHGTYGYTF.

This clone was detected once. CDR3 DNA: TGTGCCAGCAGCCAAGGAACCGGACATCCCAATCAGCCCCAGCATTTT. It encodes CASSQGTGHPNQPQHF. This chain joins TRBV4-2 and TRBJ1-5; a weak D match, TRBD1 (5 bases). Between the trimmed V and J ends, which lost 1 base and 3 bases, there was a span of 13 bases. Germline loops: CDR1 LGHNA, CDR2 YNFKEQ. The CDR3 totals 16 residues.

The J gene is TRBJ1-3, the V gene TRBV4-3, with no clear D. V was clipped by 4 bases and J by 0 bases, with 19 bases between them. The CDR3 totals 18 residues. Germline values: CDR1 LGHNA, CDR2 YSLEER. CDR3 amino acids: CASSLTYPAKNSGNTIYF. The CDR3 DNA reads TGCGCCAGCAGCCTAACTTACCCGGCGAAGAACTCTGGAAACACCATATATTTT.

This sequence joins TRBV7-9 and TRBJ2-7; a possible D gene is TRBD2 (5 bases). The CDR3 is made up of 16 amino acids. Trimming stripped 1 base from V and 6 bases from J, with 19 bases between. The germline V gene encodes CDR1 SEHNR and CDR2 FQNEAQ (reference sequence). CDR3 DNA: TGTGCCAGCAGCTTAGTCCAAGGGAGCCCACCCCCCGAGCAGTACTTC. The encoded protein is CASSLVQGSPPPEQYF.

This chain links TRBV28 with TRBJ2-3, with D tentatively TRBD1 or TRBD2 (5 bases each). CDR1 is MDHEN and CDR2 is SYDVKM in the germline V gene. The CDR3 contains 13 residues. Trimming shortened V by 3 bases and J by 1 base, and 5 bases separated the two germline ends. The CDR3 is CASSLGGTDTQYF. The CDR3 DNA reads TGTGCCAGCAGTTTGGGGGGCACAGATACGCAGTATTTT.

This clone was detected a few times. The rearrangement joins TRBV7-8 to TRBJ2-1, with D possibly matching TRBD1 (6 bases). V shed 5 bases and J shed 10 bases, with 12 bases lying between them. The CDR3 is made up of 12 amino acids. Looked up from germline, CDR1 is SGHVS and CDR2 is FQNEAQ. DNA for the CDR3: TGTGCCAGCAGCCCCCCCAGGGGAGAGCAGTTCTTC. Amino acid sequence: CASSPPRGEQFF.

The rearrangement uses TRBV2 and TRBJ1-5; 8 bases fit TRBD1. V shed 5 bases and J 5 bases; nucleotides not matched to a gene: 5. The CDR3 has 14 amino acids. From germline, CDR1 is SNHLY and CDR2 FYNNEI. The CDR3 DNA is TGTGCCAGCAGTAGGGAGACAGGGGATCAGCCCCAGCATTTT. Protein sequence: CASSRETGDQPQHF.

This clone occurred a few times. This sequence joins TRBV5-6 and TRBJ2-5; no reliable D call. Germline V CDR1 and CDR2: SGHDT, YYEEEE. The CDR3 is made up of 11 amino acids. Trimming took off 4 bases at V and 3 bases at J, with 4 bases between the two ends. The CDR3 nucleotides read TGTGCCAGCAGCGTGGAAGAGACCCAGTACTTC. It specifies CASSVEETQYF.

This clone was seen many times. V and J are TRBV14 and TRBJ1-2, with D hard to call. V was pared by 6 bases and J by 2 bases, with 10 bases between. CDR3 length: 13 residues. The V gene's germline CDR1 is SGHDN and CDR2 FVKESK. The CDR3 region is CASRRDQNYGYTF. The DNA of the CDR3 is TGTGCCAGCAGAAGGGATCAGAACTATGGCTACACCTTC.

The chain links TRBV18 to TRBJ2-5; 10 bases line up with TRBD1. V gave up 2 bases and J gave up 5 bases; unmatched junction bases: 5. CDR3 length: 15 amino acids. Germline V CDR1 and CDR2: KGHSH, LQKENI. The CDR3 DNA follows: TGTGCCAGCTCACCAGCGGGACAGGGGTTGGAGACCCAGTACTTC. Its protein is CASSPAGQGLETQYF.

This clone appeared a few times. The chain employs TRBV10-3 and TRBJ2-1; 8 bases fit TRBD1. From germline, CDR1 is ENHRY and CDR2 SYGVKD. V shed 6 bases and J 3 bases; nucleotides not matched to a gene: 4. This CDR3 has 14 amino acids. The CDR3 bases are TGTGCCATCAGAAAACAGGGGGACTACAATGAGCAGTTCTTC. This codes for CAIRKQGDYNEQFF.

This clone was observed a few times. The chain recombines TRBV5-1 with TRBJ2-3; no clear D gene. The CDR3 contains 14 residues. V lost 1 base and J lost 3, with 9 bases in between. The germline CDR1 and CDR2 sequences are SGHRS and YFSETQ. The CDR3 spells CASSLSGSTDTQYF. The DNA for the CDR3 is TGCGCCAGCAGCTTGTCCGGATCAACAGATACGCAGTATTTT.

The chain carries TRBV29-1 and TRBJ1-2; perhaps TRBD1 as D (5 bases). Between the trimmed V and J ends, which lost 2 bases and 5 bases, there was a span of 6 bases. The CDR3 covers 11 residues. Germline CDR1 is SQVTM and CDR2 is ANQGSEA. The CDR3 protein is CSVESGYGYTF. The CDR3 DNA sequence: TGCAGCGTTGAATCAGGGTATGGCTACACCTTC.

V usage is TRBV5-1 and J usage is TRBJ2-1; tentative D call: TRBD1 (6 bases). Trimming took 3 bases from V and 8 from J, leaving 12 bases between them. The CDR3 contains 13 residues. CDR1 SGHRS and CDR2 YFSETQ come from the germline V gene. CDR3 sequence: CASSSQGSHEQFF. The CDR3 DNA is TGCGCCAGCAGCTCACAGGGTAGCCATGAGCAGTTCTTC.